This passage covers 19 T cell receptor beta chains from one sample sequenced in a study of OX40 agonist ivuxolimab in advanced cancers. Sequencing was performed with immunoSEQ multiplex PCR; in TCRdb, only in-frame clones are kept and a portion is missing. This sample carries about 73,000 clones, 86% of them seen once, and the ten largest clones take under 0.75%. Sequenced material: CD4+ or CD8+ T cells sorted from blood, taken in a trial of the OX40 agonist ivuxolimab. These receptors originate from an adult with an advanced solid tumor such as melanoma, head and neck, liver or kidney cancer.

The chain recombines TRBV5-8 with TRBJ1-2; 10 nucleotides agree with TRBD1. The CDR3 contains 16 residues. Germline lookup yields CDR1 SGHTS and CDR2 YDEGEE. J lost 5 bases, V lost 7 bases, and 14 bases had no gene match. The CDR3 loop is CASSSGWDRGPYGYTF. In nucleotides, the CDR3 is TGTGCCAGCTCTTCCGGGTGGGACAGGGGTCCTTATGGCTACACCTTC.

The V call is TRBV6-6, the J call TRBJ2-1; D gene uncertain. The ends were cut back, 6 bases at V and 9 bases at J, with 15 bases in the middle. CDR3 size: 13 residues. Germline assignment: CDR1 MNHNY and CDR2 SVGAGI (reference sequence). CDR3 in amino acids: CASSPTGTFEQFF. In DNA, the CDR3 is TGTGCCAGCAGCCCGACTGGCACGTTTGAGCAGTTCTTC.

The chain combines TRBV28 with TRBJ1-2; D gene unclear. CDR3 size: 11 residues. V was cut by 5 bases and J by 7 bases, with 8 bases left in between. The germline CDR1 and CDR2 sequences are MDHEN and SYDVKM. CDR3 in DNA: TGTGCCAGCAGTGCCAAGGGTGGCTACACCTTC. Translating it yields CASSAKGGYTF.

The chain has TRBV28 and TRBJ1-3; D remains ambiguous. CDR1 is MDHEN, CDR2 SYDVKM, per germline. Trimming removed 6 bases from V and 0 bases from J, with 6 bases in between. The CDR3 has 13 residues. CDR3 sequence reads: CASRRASGNTIYF. CDR3 DNA: TGTGCCAGCAGGCGGGCCTCTGGAAACACCATATATTTT.

V usage is TRBV25-1 and J usage is TRBJ1-4, with D uncertain. The CDR3 is made up of 12 amino acids. CDR1 is MGHDK and CDR2 is SYGVNS in the germline V gene. V was trimmed by 1 base and J by 8 bases, leaving 5 bases between them. CDR3 DNA: TGTGCCAGCAGTGAATTTGGGGAAAAACTGTTTTTT. Translated: CASSEFGEKLFF.

The genes are TRBV6-5 and TRBJ2-7, with 9 bases matching TRBD2. The V gene's germline CDR1 is MNHEY and CDR2 SVGAGI. J lost 3 bases, V lost 0 bases, and 6 bases had no gene match. There are 16 residues in the CDR3. The CDR3 region has the DNA TGTGCCAGCAGTTACTCGAAAACTAGCGGGCTCTACGAGCAGTACTTC. Protein sequence: CASSYSKTSGLYEQYF.

The chain is built from TRBV10-3 and TRBJ1-5; D is unclear. V lost 0 bases, J lost 15 bases, and 12 bases lay in between. The germline V gene encodes CDR1 ENHRY and CDR2 SYGVKD. The CDR3 extends over 12 amino acids. CDR3 region: CAISESRDVWHF. The CDR3 DNA reads as TGTGCCATCAGTGAGTCAAGGGATGTATGGCATTTT.

The V call is TRBV9, the J call TRBJ2-7, with a tentative D call TRBD1 (7 bases). CDR1 SGDLS and CDR2 YYNGEE come from the germline V gene. The V and J ends lost 0 bases and 4 bases respectively, with 11 bases between them. This CDR3 has 14 amino acids. This CDR3 reads CASSVAPGGYEQYF. CDR3 sequence (DNA): TGTGCCAGCAGCGTAGCTCCAGGGGGGTACGAGCAGTACTTC.

The J gene is TRBJ2-2, the V gene TRBV11-3, with 7 bases aligning to TRBD1. V was pared by 1 base and J by 4 bases, with 3 bases of the junction left unmatched. CDR3 length equals 15 residues. Looked up from germline, CDR1 is SGHNT and CDR2 is YENEEA. The CDR3 here is CASSLVAGGTGELFF. In nucleotides, the CDR3 is TGTGCCAGCAGCTTAGTGGCAGGGGGCACCGGGGAGCTGTTTTTT.

The chain is built from TRBV11-2 and TRBJ1-1, with D possibly being TRBD1 (5 bases). CDR3 length: 15 residues. Germline values: CDR1 SGHAT, CDR2 FQNNGV. V lost 6 bases to trimming and J lost 3 bases, with 17 bases between them. CDR3: CASRRDGRGYTEAFF. CDR3 in DNA: TGTGCCAGCAGGCGGGACGGCCGGGGGTACACTGAAGCTTTCTTT.

The CDR3: CASSLGASRRTGELFF. As DNA, the CDR3 is TGTGCCAGCAGTTTGGGAGCTTCCCGGAGGACCGGGGAGCTGTTTTTT. This chain uses TRBV28 with TRBJ2-2; maybe TRBD2 (5 bases). The V gene's germline CDR1 is MDHEN and CDR2 SYDVKM. V dropped 3 bases and J dropped 5 bases, with 16 bases sitting between them. CDR3 size: 16 residues.

The genes are TRBV7-9 and TRBJ2-4; TRBD2 might be the D (5 bases). V was cut by 1 base and J by 0 bases, with 10 bases left in between. The CDR3 covers 16 residues. The V gene's germline CDR1 is SEHNR and CDR2 FQNEAQ (reference sequence). The chain's CDR3 is CASSLERGLAKNIQYF. In nucleotides, the CDR3 is TGTGCCAGCAGCTTAGAGCGCGGGCTAGCCAAAAACATTCAGTACTTC.

The V and J genes are TRBV7-9 and TRBJ1-2; 9 nucleotides line up with TRBD1. Per the germline V gene, CDR1 is SEHNR and CDR2 is FQNEAQ (reference sequence). This CDR3 is 14 amino acids long. Losses at the gene ends were 5 bases for V and 0 bases for J; bases not matched to a gene: 1. CDR3 nucleotide sequence: TGTGCCAGCAGCGACAGGGGGGCTAACTATGGCTACACCTTC. It translates to CASSDRGANYGYTF.

This chain connects TRBV19 to TRBJ2-1; unclear D gene. V was cut by 5 bases and J by 9 bases, with 17 bases left in between. This CDR3 has 14 residues. CDR1 and CDR2 from the germline V gene are LNHDA and SQIVND (reference sequence). The CDR3 region is CASSQTPDPSEQFF. CDR3 DNA sequence: TGTGCCAGTAGTCAGACTCCGGACCCGAGTGAGCAGTTCTTC. Full variable domain (missing parts from reference TRBV19 and TRBJ2-1): DGGITQSPKYLFRKEGQNVTLSCEQNLNHDAMYWYRQDPGQGLRLIYYSQIVNDFQKGDIAEGYSVSREKKESFPLTVTSAQKNPTAFYLCASSQTPDPSEQFFGPGTRLTVL.

The chain is built from TRBV28 and TRBJ2-7, with 8 positions matching TRBD1. The CDR3 has 13 residues. The trim removed 5 bases at V and 2 bases at J, leaving 2 bases unmatched. CDR1 MDHEN and CDR2 SYDVKM come from the germline V gene. DNA for the CDR3: TGTGCCAGCAGTCGACAGGGGCCCTACGAGCAGTACTTC. It codes for CASSRQGPYEQYF.

This clone is a singleton in its sample. The chain links TRBV5-4 to TRBJ1-3; D is undetermined. CDR3 length equals 14 residues. Germline loops: CDR1 SGHNT, CDR2 YYREEE (reference sequence). V dropped 4 bases and J dropped 0 bases, with 8 bases sitting between them. The DNA of the CDR3 is TGTGCCAGCAGCCAAGATGTCTCTGGAAACACCATATATTTT. Its protein is CASSQDVSGNTIYF.

The chain employs TRBV5-1 and TRBJ2-2; TRBD2 matches 11 bases. The CDR3 runs 19 residues. The V segment lost 4 bases and the J segment 2 bases; nucleotides outside the gene matches: 13. Germline values: CDR1 SGHRS, CDR2 YFSETQ. The CDR3 sequence: CASSPEGTGTSGNTGELFF. The CDR3 region has the DNA TGCGCCAGCAGCCCGGAAGGCACCGGGACTAGCGGAAACACCGGGGAGCTGTTTTTT.

The V and J genes are TRBV9 and TRBJ2-5, with 9 positions matching TRBD1. The CDR3 loop spans 14 amino acids. V lost 4 bases and J lost 9; bases outside the gene matches: 10. Germline assignment: CDR1 SGDLS and CDR2 YYNGEE. CDR3 amino acids: CASSFSGTGTAQYF. CDR3 DNA: TGTGCCAGCAGCTTTAGTGGGACAGGGACGGCCCAGTACTTC. Based on the CDR3 plus reference TRBV9 and TRBJ2-5, the full variable domain is DSGVTQTPKHLITATGQRVTLRCSPRSGDLSVYWYQQSLDQGLQFLIQYYNGEERAKGNILERFSAQQFPDLHSELNLSSLELGDSALYFCASSFSGTGTAQYFGPGTRLLVL.

The chain recombines TRBV9 with TRBJ2-1, with D possibly being TRBD1 (6 bases). CDR1 is SGDLS, CDR2 YYNGEE, per germline. This CDR3 has 14 amino acids. V was cut by 5 bases and J by 0 bases, with 9 bases left in between. The CDR3 loop reads CASRQGSSYNEQFF. CDR3 sequence (DNA): TGTGCCAGCAGGCAGGGGAGCTCCTACAATGAGCAGTTCTTC. Variable domain in full (rest from reference TRBV9 and TRBJ2-1): DSGVTQTPKHLITATGQRVTLRCSPRSGDLSVYWYQQSLDQGLQFLIQYYNGEERAKGNILERFSAQQFPDLHSELNLSSLELGDSALYFCASRQGSSYNEQFFGPGTRLTVL.